Listed here are 3 T cell receptor beta chains from one sample, sequenced in a study of cytomegalovirus exposure and HLA in healthy donors. Researchers ran the PCR with 60 Vbeta and 13 Jbeta primers. The data were produced by immunoSEQ multiplex PCR, yet TCRdb's version contains in-frame clones alone and is incomplete. The repertoire holds more than 85,000 clones, with around 68% as singletons. What was sequenced was PBMCs. These receptors were taken from a female donor in good health and CMV-seronegative.

The chain couples TRBV6-5 to TRBJ1-1, with D possibly TRBD1 on 5 matching bases. V was cut by 6 bases and J by 1 base, with 9 bases left in between. The germline V gene has CDR1 MNHEY and CDR2 SVGAGI. The CDR3 consists of 13 residues. In DNA form, the CDR3 reads TGTGCCAGCAGCCGCGACAGGAACACTGAAGCTTTCTTT. Translated, it gives CASSRDRNTEAFF.

The J gene is TRBJ1-1, the V gene TRBV2; 9 bases fit TRBD1. The germline CDR1 and CDR2 sequences are SNHLY and FYNNEI. The V segment lost 10 bases and the J segment 2 bases; nucleotides outside the gene matches: 5. This CDR3 is built from 13 residues. CDR3 DNA sequence: TGTGCCACCGCGGACAGGGGTAACACTGAAGCTTTCTTT. It translates to CATADRGNTEAFF.

The chain is built from TRBV6-1 and TRBJ2-3, with 8 bases lining up with TRBD2. Germline-derived CDR1 and CDR2 are MNHNS and SASEGT. V dropped 3 bases and J dropped 2; count of bases not matched to a gene: 4. The CDR3 runs to 15 residues. The CDR3 DNA is TGTGCCAGCAGTGATGAGCGGGAGTTCACAGATACGCAGTATTTT. It encodes CASSDEREFTDTQYF.